This entry features one TCR beta chain sequence. The target antigen is unknown. At the DNA level, this CDR3 is encoded by other sequences in the same sample as well. Naive CD8 isolation took CD45RO-negative cells positively selected for CCR7 and excluded terminally differentiated effector memory CD45RA+ cells. Sequenced by immunoSEQ multiplex PCR; TCRdb stores in-frame clones only, minus some. The sample consists of under 1 million clones, nearly 95% of them appearing once. This entry belongs to a study of shared clonotypes between healthy human individuals. V lost 4 bases to trimming and J lost 0 bases, with 7 bases between them. This CDR3 is 12 amino acids long. Germline V gene data show CDR1 as SQVTM and CDR2 as ANQGSEA. Findings and caveats of the study: Non-shared clonotypes were found to have lower generation probabilities than the clonotypes that were shared by all four of the sorted-subset donors. Across subsets, estimated richness was generally greater for naive than for memory populations.

The sequencing sample was made of naive CD8+ T cells sorted from blood. This clonotype was obtained from a young man in good health. The rearrangement uses TRBV29-1 and TRBJ2-7; possibly TRBD2 for D (6 bases). CDR3 region: CSVVADSYEQYF. DNA for the CDR3: TGCAGCGTTGTAGCGGACTCCTACGAGCAGTACTTC.